The source of this TCR beta chain is a study of patients and donors after allogeneic stem cell transplantation. In germline, CDR1 is GTSNPN, CDR2 SVGIG (reference sequence). The CDR3 covers 15 residues. V lost 2 bases, J lost 5 bases, and 10 bases stayed unmatched. MiXCR, run by TCRdb on the RT-PCR reads, gives a single entry per CDR3 protein. The data hold 200,000 to 250,000 distinct CDR3 sequences, with less than 15% observed a single time. This receptor was obtained from a human donor who was either an allogeneic HSCT recipient or a stem cell or donor lymphocyte infusion donor (not recorded which). It is not recorded whose cells these are; they may come from a transplant donor. This chain joins TRBV30 and TRBJ2-5; 8 positions match TRBD1. Sequencing was done on a sample of blood, either unsorted or a sorted T cell fraction (not recorded which). CDR3: CAWSLSTGVGETQYF. In DNA, the CDR3 is TGTGCCTGGAGTCTATCGACAGGGGTAGGGGAGACCCAGTACTTC.